This T cell receptor (beta chain) appears in the sequencing data of a study of T cells in Graves' hyperthyroidism and ophthalmopathy. This CDR3 contains 16 residues. CDR1 is DFQATT and CDR2 is SNEGSKA in the germline V gene (reference sequence). Trimming cost V 5 bases and J 6 bases; bases outside gene matches: 15. Hyperthyroidism had been newly diagnosed in patients aged 18 to 65, and its duration was under 2 months. This clonotype was picked up many times. Amplified TCR beta CDR3 regions derived from RNA transcripts. The HTBI primer set served for first-round RT-PCR of the TCR CDR3. One entry per CDR3 protein results from TCRdb running MiXCR on the multiplex PCR reads. This table has 300,000 to 350,000 distinct CDR3 sequences, over 20% appearing once.

This receptor was taken from a woman in her forties or fifties with Graves' hyperthyroidism. The J gene is TRBJ2-5, the V gene TRBV20-1; 10 nucleotides match TRBD2. Sequencing was performed on blood. The DNA of the CDR3 is TGCAGTGCTCCCCCCCCCAGCGGGGGGGCGGGGAAGACCCAGTACTTC. Translation gives CSAPPPSGGAGKTQYF.